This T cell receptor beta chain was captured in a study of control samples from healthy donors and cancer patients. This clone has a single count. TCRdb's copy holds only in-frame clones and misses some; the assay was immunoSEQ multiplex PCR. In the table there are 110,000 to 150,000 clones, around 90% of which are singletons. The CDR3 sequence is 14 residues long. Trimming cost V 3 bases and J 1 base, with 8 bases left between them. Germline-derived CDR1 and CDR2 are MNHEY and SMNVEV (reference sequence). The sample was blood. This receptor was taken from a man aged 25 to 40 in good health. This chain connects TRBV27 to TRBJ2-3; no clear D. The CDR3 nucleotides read TGTGCCAGCAGTTTGCAGGACCGCACAGATACGCAGTATTTT. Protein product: CASSLQDRTDTQYF.